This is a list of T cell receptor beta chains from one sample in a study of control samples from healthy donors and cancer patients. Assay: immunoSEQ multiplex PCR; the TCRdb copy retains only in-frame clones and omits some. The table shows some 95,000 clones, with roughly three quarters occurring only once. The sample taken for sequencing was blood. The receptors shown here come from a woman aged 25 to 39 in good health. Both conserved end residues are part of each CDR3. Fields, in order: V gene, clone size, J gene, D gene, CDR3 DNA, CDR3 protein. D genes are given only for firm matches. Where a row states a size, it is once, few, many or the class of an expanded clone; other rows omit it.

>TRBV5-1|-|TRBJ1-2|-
TGCGCCAGCAGCTTGGAAGGGACCTATGGCTACACCTTC
CASSLEGTYGYTF
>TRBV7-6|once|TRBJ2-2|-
TGTGCCAGCAGCTTATATCCGATGAGCGGGGAGCTGTTTTTT
CASSLYPMSGELFF
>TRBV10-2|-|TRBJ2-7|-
TGCGCCAGCAGTGAAGGTTCCGAGCAGTACTTC
CASSEGSEQYF
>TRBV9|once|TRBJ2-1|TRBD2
TGTGCCAGCAGCGACATCGGACTAGCGGGGGAGCAGTTCTTC
CASSDIGLAGEQFF
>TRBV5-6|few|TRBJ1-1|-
TGTGCCAGCAGCTTGAGTCAGGGCGAAGCTTTCTTT
CASSLSQGEAFF
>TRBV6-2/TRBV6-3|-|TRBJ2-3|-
TGTGCCAGCAGTTCCCGGGAATTTCTAGAGCGGGCAGATACGCAGTATTTT
CASSSREFLERADTQYF
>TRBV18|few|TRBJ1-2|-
TGTGCCAGCTCACCACCGGGGGGCTGGGGCTACACCTTC
CASSPPGGWGYTF
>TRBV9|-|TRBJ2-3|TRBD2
TGTGCCAGCAGCGTAGTTCCGGGGGGTAGCACAGATACGCAGTATTTT
CASSVVPGGSTDTQYF
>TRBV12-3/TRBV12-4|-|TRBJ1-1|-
TGTGCCAGCAGTTTACTGGTGTACACTGAAGCTTTCTTT
CASSLLVYTEAFF
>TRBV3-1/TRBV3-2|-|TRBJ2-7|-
TGTGCCAGCAGGTTTACCTGGGACTCGGCCTACGAGCAGTACTTC
CASRFTWDSAYEQYF
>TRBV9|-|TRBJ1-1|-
TGTGCCAGCAGCGTAGACGTGGTTGACACTGAAGCTTTCTTT
CASSVDVVDTEAFF
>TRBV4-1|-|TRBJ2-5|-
TGCGCCAGCAGCCAAGGGGGAGGAGCCCCTCAAGAGACCCAGTACTTC
CASSQGGGAPQETQYF
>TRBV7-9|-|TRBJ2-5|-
TGTGCCAGCAGCCCTAGACAGGTCCAAGAGACCCAGTACTTC
CASSPRQVQETQYF
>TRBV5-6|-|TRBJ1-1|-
TGTGCCAGCAGTTTTAACACTGAAGCTTTCTTT
CASSFNTEAFF
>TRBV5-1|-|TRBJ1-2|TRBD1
TGCGCCAGCAGCTTGGCCGACAGGGTCTATGGCTACACCTTC
CASSLADRVYGYTF
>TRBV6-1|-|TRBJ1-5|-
TGTGCCAGCAGTGAAGCCCCAGGGCCGCCCCAGCATTTT
CASSEAPGPPQHF
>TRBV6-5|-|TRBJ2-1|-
TGTGCCAGCAGATCGACAGGCGGTGACAATGAGCAGTTCTTC
CASRSTGGDNEQFF
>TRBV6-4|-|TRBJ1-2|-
TGTGCCAGCAAGCAATCAGGGGAAGGGTATGGCTACACCTTC
CASKQSGEGYGYTF
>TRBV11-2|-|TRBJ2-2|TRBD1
TGTGCCAGCGTTTCTGGGACAGGGGCCGCCGGGGAGCTGTTTTTT
CASVSGTGAAGELFF
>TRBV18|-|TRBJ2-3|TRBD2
TGTGCCAGCTCACCGGTCTCGGGGGGAAGGGGAGATACGCAGTATTTT
CASSPVSGGRGDTQYF
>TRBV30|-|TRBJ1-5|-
TGTGCCTGGAGTAGCCGCACAGGGTTAAATCAGCCCCAGCATTTT
CAWSSRTGLNQPQHF
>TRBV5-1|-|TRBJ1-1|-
TGCGCCAGCAGCTTCGGGGGGCGCGAGACTGAAGCTTTCTTT
CASSFGGRETEAFF
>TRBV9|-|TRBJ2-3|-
TGTGCCAGCAGCGCAGATATCGTCCACACAGATACGCAGTATTTT
CASSADIVHTDTQYF
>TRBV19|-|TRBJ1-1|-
TGTGCCAGCTCCGGGACACTGAACACTGAAGCTTTCTTT
CASSGTLNTEAFF
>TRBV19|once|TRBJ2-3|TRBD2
TGTGCCAGTAGATCTCTCAGGGGTGGTGCTAGCGGGGGGCTCCCCACAGATACGCAGTATTTT
CASRSLRGGASGGLPTDTQYF
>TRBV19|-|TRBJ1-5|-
TGTGCCAGCGGGGAGGGTGGCGGTCAGCCCCAGCATTTT
CASGEGGGQPQHF
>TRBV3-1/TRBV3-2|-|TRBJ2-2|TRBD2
TGTGCCAGCAGCCAACTCCTCGCGGGGGGACCCGGGGAGCTGTTTTTT
CASSQLLAGGPGELFF